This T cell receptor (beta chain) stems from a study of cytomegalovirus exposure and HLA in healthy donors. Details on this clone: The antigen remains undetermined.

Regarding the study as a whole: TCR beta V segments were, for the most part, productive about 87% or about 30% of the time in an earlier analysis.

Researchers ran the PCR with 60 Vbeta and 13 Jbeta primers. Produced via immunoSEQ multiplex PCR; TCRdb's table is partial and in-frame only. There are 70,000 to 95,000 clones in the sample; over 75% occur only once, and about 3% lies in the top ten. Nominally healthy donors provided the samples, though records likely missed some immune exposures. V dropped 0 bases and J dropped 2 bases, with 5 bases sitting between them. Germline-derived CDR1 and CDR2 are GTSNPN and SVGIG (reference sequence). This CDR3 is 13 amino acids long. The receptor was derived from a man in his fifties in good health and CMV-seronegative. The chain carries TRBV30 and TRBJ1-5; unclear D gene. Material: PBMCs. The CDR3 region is CAWSVSGNQPQHF. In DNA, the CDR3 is TGTGCCTGGAGTGTGAGTGGCAATCAGCCCCAGCATTTT.